Each of the 10 T cell receptor beta chains below was sequenced from the same sample in a study of OX40 agonist ivuxolimab in advanced cancers. Here immunoSEQ multiplex PCR was the method, and the copy in TCRdb shows in-frame clones only, minus some. The table lists 50,000 to 70,000 clones, roughly nine tenths of them singletons. The sequencing here drew on CD4+ or CD8+ T cells sorted from blood, taken in a trial of the OX40 agonist ivuxolimab. These receptors were obtained from an adult with an advanced solid tumor such as melanoma, head and neck, liver or kidney cancer.

This clone came up once. The V gene is TRBV27, the J gene TRBJ2-5; 7 bases are shared with TRBD2. Per the germline V gene, CDR1 is MNHEY and CDR2 is SMNVEV (reference sequence). V lost 5 bases and J lost 3; bases outside the gene matches: 0. The CDR3 consists of 12 residues. CDR3: CASSRGEETQYF. CDR3 DNA sequence: TGTGCCAGCAGTCGGGGGGAAGAGACCCAGTACTTC.

The gene calls are TRBV28 and TRBJ2-1; 11 bases are a match to TRBD1. Germline V gives CDR1 MDHEN, CDR2 SYDVKM. V trimming: 7 bases; J trimming: 5 bases; junction bases outside the gene matches: 10. The CDR3 extends over 16 amino acids. The CDR3 here is CASTSPGQGVNNEQFF. Here the CDR3 DNA reads TGTGCCAGCACTTCACCGGGACAGGGGGTCAACAATGAGCAGTTCTTC.

This clone showed up just once. The CDR3 sequence: CASSETVRPYEQYF. Here the CDR3 DNA reads TGTGCCAGCAGTGAAACAGTGCGACCCTACGAGCAGTACTTC. This chain uses TRBV6-1 with TRBJ2-7; no firm D call. The CDR3 is made up of 14 amino acids. From germline, CDR1 is MNHNS and CDR2 SASEGT. V was clipped by 2 bases and J by 2 bases, with 10 bases between them.

This chain joins TRBV6-5 and TRBJ2-5; 11 nucleotides agree with TRBD1. The CDR3 totals 15 residues. Germline CDR1 reads MNHEY; CDR2 reads SVGAGI. Trimming cost V 6 bases and J 1 base; bases outside gene matches: 4. Here the CDR3 reads CASSGTGGLQETQYF. Written as DNA, the CDR3 is TGTGCCAGCAGCGGGACAGGGGGTCTCCAAGAGACCCAGTACTTC.

The chain carries TRBV27 and TRBJ1-5; D is ambiguous. In germline, CDR1 is MNHEY, CDR2 SMNVEV (reference sequence). Between the trimmed V and J ends, which lost 6 bases and 4 bases, there was a span of 16 bases. The CDR3 extends over 15 amino acids. The CDR3 sequence is CASRLLSSWNQPQHF. DNA for the CDR3: TGTGCCAGCAGGTTACTCTCTAGCTGGAATCAGCCCCAGCATTTT.

This clone has only a few counts. V and J are TRBV18 and TRBJ2-7; D is possibly TRBD2 (6 bases). Trimming removed 6 bases from V and 3 bases from J, with 15 bases in between. Germline CDR1 and CDR2: KGHSH and LQKENI. The CDR3 covers 14 residues. The CDR3 here is CASSPGGFLYEQYF. CDR3 coding DNA: TGTGCCAGCTCCCCCGGGGGTTTTCTCTACGAGCAGTACTTC.

This chain links TRBV14 with TRBJ2-1; D is ambiguous. V lost 2 bases and J 8 bases, leaving 4 bases between the germline ends. Germline V CDR1 and CDR2: SGHDN, FVKESK. The CDR3 extends over 11 amino acids. The DNA of the CDR3 is TGTGCCAGCAGCCAAACCTATGAGCAGTTCTTC. It encodes CASSQTYEQFF.

The V gene is TRBV19, the J gene TRBJ1-5; D unclear. This CDR3 is built from 16 residues. Trimming shortened V by 0 bases and J by 2 bases, and 11 bases separated the two germline ends. Germline V gene data show CDR1 as LNHDA and CDR2 as SQIVND (reference sequence). CDR3 loop: CASSIERTAGNQPQHF. In nucleotides, the CDR3 is TGTGCCAGTAGTATAGAACGTACGGCGGGCAATCAGCCCCAGCATTTT.

V usage is TRBV30 and J usage is TRBJ2-2; no reliable D call. The CDR3 has 11 amino acids. Trimming took 5 bases from V and 6 from J, leaving 7 bases between them. Germline V gene data show CDR1 as GTSNPN and CDR2 as SVGIG (reference sequence). The chain's CDR3 is CAWAAAGELFF. The CDR3 region has the DNA TGTGCCTGGGCGGCGGCCGGGGAGCTGTTTTTT.

This chain connects TRBV5-1 to TRBJ2-1; maybe TRBD2 (5 bases). Germline V gene sequence: CDR1 SGHRS, CDR2 YFSETQ. The CDR3 has 15 residues. V dropped 2 bases and J dropped 0 bases, with 9 bases sitting between them. This CDR3 reads CASSLADGSYNEQFF. The DNA for the CDR3 is TGCGCCAGCAGCTTAGCGGACGGCTCCTACAATGAGCAGTTCTTC.